The entry that follows covers one T cell receptor (beta chain) sequence. Its target is not known. This CDR3 contains 14 residues. The trim removed 3 bases at V and 6 bases at J, leaving 6 bases unmatched. CDR1 is KGHSH, CDR2 LQKENI, per germline. The data were taken from a study of shared clonotypes between healthy human individuals. Study results and caveats: Sample collection involved blood only; tissue repertoires are likely different. Represented diversity (both genetic and exposure-history) was limited by the small number of donors.

Deep-level settings were used for running the assay. Generated by immunoSEQ multiplex PCR, the TCRdb table keeps only in-frame clones and is missing some. The sample comprises some 470,000 clones, over 65% of which are singletons, and around 13% rests with the top ten. The sample comprised PBMCs. This sequence originates from a woman aged 40-49 years in good health. Some clones in this sample may be carry-over from other donors' samples. The J gene is TRBJ1-2, the V gene TRBV18; 8 nucleotides agree with TRBD1. Written as DNA, the CDR3 is TGTGCCAGCTCACCCGTCCCGGGACAGGATGGCTACACCTTC. It translates to CASSPVPGQDGYTF.